The table lists the clone carrying this TCR beta chain with a few counts. Antigen unknown. The sample is drawn from a study of T cells after yellow fever vaccination. Whole-study findings and limits: At about 97% for CD4 and almost 90% for CD8, most primary-vaccination clones showed up again after the booster. Weaker, the secondary response peaked sooner, at day 5 versus 15. Sorted repertoires could include abundant contaminating clonotypes from bulk cells.

TCRdb re-derived calls from the 5' RACE reads in MiXCR, one entry per CDR3 protein. The data hold around 250,000 distinct CDR3 sequences, with roughly 7.2% observed a single time. CDR1 SGHRS and CDR2 YFSETQ come from the germline V gene. The CDR3 runs 14 residues. V was clipped by 0 bases and J by 3 bases, with 10 bases between them. The sequence derives from a man aged 30 to 45 who received the YFV17D yellow fever vaccine. The chain carries TRBV5-1 and TRBJ2-7, with a weak D call TRBD2 (5 bases). This specimen consisted of CD4+ T cells sorted from PBMCs, obtained 15 days after the yellow fever booster vaccination. DNA for the CDR3: TGCGCCAGCAGCTTGGTTCTAGCAAGCTACGAGCAGTACTTC. Protein: CASSLVLASYEQYF. Supplemented by reference TRBV5-1 and TRBJ2-7, the full variable domain reads KAGVTQTPRYLIKTRGQQVTLSCSPISGHRSVSWYQQTPGQGLQFLFEYFSETQRNKGNFPGRFSGRQFSNSRSEMNVSTLELGDSALYLCASSLVLASYEQYFGPGTRLTVT.